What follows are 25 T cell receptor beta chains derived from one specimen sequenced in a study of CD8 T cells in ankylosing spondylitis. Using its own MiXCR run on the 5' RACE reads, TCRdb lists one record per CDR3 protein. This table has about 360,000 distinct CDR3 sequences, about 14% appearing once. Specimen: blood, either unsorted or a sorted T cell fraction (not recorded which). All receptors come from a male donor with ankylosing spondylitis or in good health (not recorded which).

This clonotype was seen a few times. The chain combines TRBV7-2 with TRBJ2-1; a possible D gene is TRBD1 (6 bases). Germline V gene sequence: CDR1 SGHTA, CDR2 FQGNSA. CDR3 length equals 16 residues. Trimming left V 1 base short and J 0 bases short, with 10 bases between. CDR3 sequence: CASSLDRASSYNEQFF. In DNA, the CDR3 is TGTGCCAGCAGCTTAGACAGGGCAAGCTCCTACAATGAGCAGTTCTTC.

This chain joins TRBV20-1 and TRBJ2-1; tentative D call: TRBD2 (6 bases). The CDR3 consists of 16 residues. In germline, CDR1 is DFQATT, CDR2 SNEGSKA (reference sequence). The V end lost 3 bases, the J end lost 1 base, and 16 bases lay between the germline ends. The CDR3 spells CSAREVWRGSYNEQFF. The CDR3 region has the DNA TGCAGTGCTAGGGAGGTCTGGCGGGGTTCCTACAATGAGCAGTTCTTC.

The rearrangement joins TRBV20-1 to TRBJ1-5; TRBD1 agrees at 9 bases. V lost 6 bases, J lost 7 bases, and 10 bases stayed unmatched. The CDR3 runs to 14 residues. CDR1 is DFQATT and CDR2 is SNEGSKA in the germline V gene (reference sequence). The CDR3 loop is CSALRTGDEQPQHF. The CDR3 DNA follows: TGCAGTGCCCTCAGGACAGGGGACGAGCAGCCCCAGCATTTT.

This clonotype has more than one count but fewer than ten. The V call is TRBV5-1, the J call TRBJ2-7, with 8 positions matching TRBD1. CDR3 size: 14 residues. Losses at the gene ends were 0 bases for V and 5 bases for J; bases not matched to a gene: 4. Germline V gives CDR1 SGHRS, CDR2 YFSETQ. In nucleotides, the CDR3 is TGCGCCAGCAGCTTGGAGCAGGGGGCAAACGAGCAGTACTTC. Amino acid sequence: CASSLEQGANEQYF. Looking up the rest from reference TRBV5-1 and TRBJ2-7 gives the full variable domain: KAGVTQTPRYLIKTRGQQVTLSCSPISGHRSVSWYQQTPGQGLQFLFEYFSETQRNKGNFPGRFSGRQFSNSRSEMNVSTLELGDSALYLCASSLEQGANEQYFGPGTRLTVT.

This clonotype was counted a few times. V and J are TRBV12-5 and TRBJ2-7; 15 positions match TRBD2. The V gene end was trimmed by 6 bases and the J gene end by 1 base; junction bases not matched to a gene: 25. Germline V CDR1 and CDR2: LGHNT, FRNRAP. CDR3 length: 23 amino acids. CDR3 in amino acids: CASGPTNRDRGLAGGIFSYEQYF. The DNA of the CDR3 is TGTGCTAGTGGCCCAACTAACCGGGACAGGGGACTAGCGGGAGGAATTTTTTCCTACGAGCAGTACTTC.

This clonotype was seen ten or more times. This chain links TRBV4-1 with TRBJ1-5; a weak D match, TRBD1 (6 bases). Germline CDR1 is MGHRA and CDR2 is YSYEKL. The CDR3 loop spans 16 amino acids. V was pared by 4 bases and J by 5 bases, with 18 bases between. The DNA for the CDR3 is TGCGCCAGCAGCCGCTCTGGGGGCGGCGCCTATCAGCCCCAGCATTTT. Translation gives CASSRSGGGAYQPQHF.

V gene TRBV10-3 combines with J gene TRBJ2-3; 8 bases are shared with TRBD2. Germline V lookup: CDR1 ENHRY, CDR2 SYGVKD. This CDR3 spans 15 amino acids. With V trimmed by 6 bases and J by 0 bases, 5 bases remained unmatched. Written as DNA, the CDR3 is TGTGCCATCAGAGTTAGCGGGGCTAGCACAGATACGCAGTATTTT. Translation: CAIRVSGASTDTQYF.

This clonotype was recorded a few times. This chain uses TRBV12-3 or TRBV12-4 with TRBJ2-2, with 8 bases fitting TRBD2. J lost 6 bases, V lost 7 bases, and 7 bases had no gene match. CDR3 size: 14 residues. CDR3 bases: TGTGCCAGCAAGAGCGGGAGTTTTCCCGGGGAGCTGTTTTTT. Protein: CASKSGSFPGELFF.

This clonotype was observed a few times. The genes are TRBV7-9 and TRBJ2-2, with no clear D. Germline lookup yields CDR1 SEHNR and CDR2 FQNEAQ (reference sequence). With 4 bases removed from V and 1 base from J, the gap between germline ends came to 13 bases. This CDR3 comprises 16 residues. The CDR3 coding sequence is TGTGCCAGCAGCTCCCCACCGACGGGGAACACCGGGGAGCTGTTTTTT. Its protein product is CASSSPPTGNTGELFF.

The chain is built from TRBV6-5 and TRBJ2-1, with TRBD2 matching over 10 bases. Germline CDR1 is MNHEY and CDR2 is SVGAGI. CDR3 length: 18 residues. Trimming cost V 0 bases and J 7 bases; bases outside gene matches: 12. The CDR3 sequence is CASSYSLRVAGGLNEQFF. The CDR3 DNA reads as TGTGCCAGCAGTTACTCCCTTAGGGTAGCGGGAGGATTAAATGAGCAGTTCTTC.

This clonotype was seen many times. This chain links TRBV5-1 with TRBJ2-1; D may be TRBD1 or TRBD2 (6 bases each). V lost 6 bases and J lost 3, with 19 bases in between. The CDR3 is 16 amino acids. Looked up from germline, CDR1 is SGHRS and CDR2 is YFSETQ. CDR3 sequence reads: CASKQGLGTLYNEQFF. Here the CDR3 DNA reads TGCGCCAGCAAACAGGGCCTCGGGACTCTCTACAATGAGCAGTTCTTC.

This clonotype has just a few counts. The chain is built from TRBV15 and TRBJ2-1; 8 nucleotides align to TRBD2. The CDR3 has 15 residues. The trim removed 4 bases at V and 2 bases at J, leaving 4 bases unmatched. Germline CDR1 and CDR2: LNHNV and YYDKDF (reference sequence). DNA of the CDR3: TGTGCCACCAGCACGGGGGGGCTTCCCTACAATGAGCAGTTCTTC. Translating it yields CATSTGGLPYNEQFF. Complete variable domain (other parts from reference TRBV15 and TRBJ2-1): DAMVIQNPRYQVTQFGKPVTLSCSQTLNHNVMYWYQQKSSQAPKLLFHYYDKDFNNEADTPDNFQSRRPNTSFCFLDIRSPGLGDTAMYLCATSTGGLPYNEQFFGPGTRLTVL.

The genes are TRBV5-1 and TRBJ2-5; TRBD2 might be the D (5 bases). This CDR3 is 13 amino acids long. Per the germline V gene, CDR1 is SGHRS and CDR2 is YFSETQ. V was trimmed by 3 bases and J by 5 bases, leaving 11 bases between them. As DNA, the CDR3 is TGCGCCAGCAGCTCACACCGAGGGGAGACCCAGTACTTC. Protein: CASSSHRGETQYF. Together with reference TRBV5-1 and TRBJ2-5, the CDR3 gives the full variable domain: KAGVTQTPRYLIKTRGQQVTLSCSPISGHRSVSWYQQTPGQGLQFLFEYFSETQRNKGNFPGRFSGRQFSNSRSEMNVSTLELGDSALYLCASSSHRGETQYFGPGTRLLVL.

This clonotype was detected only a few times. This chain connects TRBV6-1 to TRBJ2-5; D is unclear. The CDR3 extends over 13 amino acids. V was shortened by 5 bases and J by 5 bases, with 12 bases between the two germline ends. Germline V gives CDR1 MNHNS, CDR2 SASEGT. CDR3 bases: TGTGCCAGCAGTCCGCCTGGAGCCGAGACCCAGTACTTC. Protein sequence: CASSPPGAETQYF.

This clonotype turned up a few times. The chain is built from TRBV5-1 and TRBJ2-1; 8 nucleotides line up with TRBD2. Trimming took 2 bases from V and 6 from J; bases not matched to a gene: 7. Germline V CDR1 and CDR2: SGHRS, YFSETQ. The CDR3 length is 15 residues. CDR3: CASSLSGLAANEQFF. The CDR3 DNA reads TGCGCCAGCAGCTTAAGCGGACTAGCAGCCAATGAGCAGTTCTTC.

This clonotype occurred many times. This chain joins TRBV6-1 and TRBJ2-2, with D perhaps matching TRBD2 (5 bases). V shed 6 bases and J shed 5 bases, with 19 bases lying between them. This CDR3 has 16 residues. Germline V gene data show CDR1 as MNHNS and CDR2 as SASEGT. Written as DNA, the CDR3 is TGTGCCAGCAGCCCGGACTGGTCCGCGGTTACCGGGGAGCTGTTTTTT. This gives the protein CASSPDWSAVTGELFF.

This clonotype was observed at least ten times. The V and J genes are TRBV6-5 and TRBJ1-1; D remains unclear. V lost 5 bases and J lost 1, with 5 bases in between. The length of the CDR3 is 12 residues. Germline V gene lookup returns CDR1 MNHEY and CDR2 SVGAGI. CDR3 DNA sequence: TGTGCCAGCAGTCGGGGGAACACTGAAGCTTTCTTT. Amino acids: CASSRGNTEAFF.

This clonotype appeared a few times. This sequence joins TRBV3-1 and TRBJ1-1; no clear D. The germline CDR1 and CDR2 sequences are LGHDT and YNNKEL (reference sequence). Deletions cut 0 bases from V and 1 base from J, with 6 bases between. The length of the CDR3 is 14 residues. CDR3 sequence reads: CASSQETKNTEAFF. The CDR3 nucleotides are TGTGCCAGCAGCCAAGAAACAAAGAACACTGAAGCTTTCTTT.

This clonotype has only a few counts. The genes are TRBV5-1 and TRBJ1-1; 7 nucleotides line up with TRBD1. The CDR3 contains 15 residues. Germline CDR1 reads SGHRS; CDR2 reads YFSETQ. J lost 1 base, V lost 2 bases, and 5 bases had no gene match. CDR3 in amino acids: CASSLTTGTNTEAFF. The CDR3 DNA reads TGCGCCAGCAGCTTAACGACAGGGACGAACACTGAAGCTTTCTTT. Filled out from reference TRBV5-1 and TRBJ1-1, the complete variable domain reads KAGVTQTPRYLIKTRGQQVTLSCSPISGHRSVSWYQQTPGQGLQFLFEYFSETQRNKGNFPGRFSGRQFSNSRSEMNVSTLELGDSALYLCASSLTTGTNTEAFFGQGTRLTVV.

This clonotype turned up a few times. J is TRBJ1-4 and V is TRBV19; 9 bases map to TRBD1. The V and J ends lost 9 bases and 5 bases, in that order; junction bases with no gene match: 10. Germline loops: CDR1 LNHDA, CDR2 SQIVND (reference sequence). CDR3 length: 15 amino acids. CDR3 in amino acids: CASSRWTGENEKLFF. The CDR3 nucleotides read TGTGCCAGCTCACGATGGACAGGGGAGAATGAAAAACTGTTTTTT.

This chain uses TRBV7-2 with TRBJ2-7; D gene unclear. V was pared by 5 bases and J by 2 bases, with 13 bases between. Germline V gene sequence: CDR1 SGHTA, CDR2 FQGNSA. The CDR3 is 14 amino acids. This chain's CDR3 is CASSLGLNTYEQYF. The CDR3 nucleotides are TGTGCCAGCAGCCTAGGGCTTAATACCTACGAGCAGTACTTC.

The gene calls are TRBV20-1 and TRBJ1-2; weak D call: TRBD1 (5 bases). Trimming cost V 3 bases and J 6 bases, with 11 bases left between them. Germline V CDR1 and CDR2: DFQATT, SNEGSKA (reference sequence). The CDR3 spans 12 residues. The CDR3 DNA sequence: TGCAGTGCTAGCATGGGGCGGGATGGCTACACCTTC. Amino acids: CSASMGRDGYTF.

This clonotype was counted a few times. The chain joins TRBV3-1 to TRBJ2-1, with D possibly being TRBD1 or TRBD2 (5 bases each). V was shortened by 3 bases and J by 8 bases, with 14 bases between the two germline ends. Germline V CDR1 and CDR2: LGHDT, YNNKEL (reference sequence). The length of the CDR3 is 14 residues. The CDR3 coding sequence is TGTGCCAGCAGCCAGGGGACCCCGCGGGATGAGCAGTTCTTC. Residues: CASSQGTPRDEQFF.

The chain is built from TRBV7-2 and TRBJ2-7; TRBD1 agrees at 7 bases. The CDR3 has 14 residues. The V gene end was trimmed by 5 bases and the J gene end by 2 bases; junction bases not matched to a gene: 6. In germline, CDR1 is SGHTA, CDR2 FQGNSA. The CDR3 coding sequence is TGTGCCAGCAGCACGGACAGGACCACCTACGAGCAGTACTTC. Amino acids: CASSTDRTTYEQYF.

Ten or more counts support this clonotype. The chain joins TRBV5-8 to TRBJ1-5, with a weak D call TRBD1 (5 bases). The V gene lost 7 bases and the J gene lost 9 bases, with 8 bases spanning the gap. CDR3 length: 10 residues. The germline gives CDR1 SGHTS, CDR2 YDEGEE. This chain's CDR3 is CASAGGPQHF. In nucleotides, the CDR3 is TGTGCCAGCGCGGGGGGGCCCCAGCATTTT.